Included here is one TCR beta chain sequence, with context. Its antigen is unidentified. This sample was taken from a study of Tregs in tolerant kidney transplant recipients. Study background: Recipients received nonmyeloablative bone marrow transplants from related graft donors, with transient mixed chimerism.

The CDR3 has 16 amino acids. Trimming cost V 2 bases and J 6 bases; bases outside gene matches: 12. CDR1 is SGHVS and CDR2 is FNYEAQ in the germline V gene. Method: immunoSEQ multiplex PCR; TCRdb's copy keeps in-frame clones and lacks some. The sample lists about 77,000 clones, under 98% occurring once. Study results and caveats: Nucleotide sequences could not be compared across some patients' samples due to primer changes.

This receptor was taken from a human donor who received a combined kidney and bone marrow transplant. Material: CD4+ T cells from blood, obtained before the transplant. The rearrangement links TRBV7-6 to TRBJ1-1; 7 bases map to TRBD1. DNA for the CDR3: TGTGCCAGCAGCTTAAGAGGGGGCGCGAGTTTCCCTGAAGCTTTCTTT. Amino acid sequence: CASSLRGGASFPEAFF.